The 11 T cell receptor beta chains below all came from one sample that was sequenced in a study of radiotherapy plus CTLA-4 blockade in lung cancer. Clones were read by immunoSEQ multiplex PCR, and TCRdb kept only the in-frame ones, dropping some. In the table there are about 19,000 clones, around 88% of which are singletons. The sequencing here drew on peripheral blood, taken from a patient treated with radiotherapy plus ipilimumab. The receptors were gathered from a human donor with non-small cell lung cancer whose response to radiotherapy plus ipilimumab could not be evaluated.

The chain couples TRBV18 to TRBJ2-5, with D unclear. Germline-derived CDR1 and CDR2 are KGHSH and LQKENI. Trimming stripped 5 bases from V and 2 bases from J, with 9 bases between. This CDR3 has 13 amino acids. CDR3 bases: TGTGCCAGCTCAATTACAGCACAAGAGACCCAGTACTTC. It translates to CASSITAQETQYF.

The chain recombines TRBV10-3 with TRBJ2-1; TRBD2 aligns across 7 bases. Germline CDR1 reads ENHRY; CDR2 reads SYGVKD. This CDR3 has 15 amino acids. J lost 2 bases, V lost 6 bases, and 7 bases had no gene match. The CDR3 here is CAIRGASGTYNEQFF. The CDR3 DNA follows: TGTGCCATCAGAGGGGCGAGCGGGACCTACAATGAGCAGTTCTTC.

This clone was seen just once. The same CDR3 can be traced to other DNA sequences in this sample. V gene TRBV28 combines with J gene TRBJ1-2, with D uncertain. The CDR3 is 12 residues long. Trimming took off 9 bases at V and 8 bases at J, with 16 bases between the two ends. CDR1 and CDR2 from the germline V gene are MDHEN and SYDVKM. CDR3 DNA: TGTGCCAGTAGAGGAGGTCCTGGGGGCTACACCTTC. It codes for CASRGGPGGYTF.

V gene TRBV28 combines with J gene TRBJ2-3; D is perhaps TRBD2 (5 bases). The CDR3 is 12 residues long. Deletions cut 5 bases from V and 4 bases from J, with 7 bases between. CDR1 is MDHEN and CDR2 is SYDVKM in the germline V gene. For the CDR3, the DNA is TGTGCCAGCAGTCGGGGTCCAGATACGCAGTATTTT. It translates to CASSRGPDTQYF.

The chain couples TRBV28 to TRBJ1-2; a weak D match, TRBD1 (6 bases). Per the germline V gene, CDR1 is MDHEN and CDR2 is SYDVKM. CDR3 length: 12 amino acids. Trimming removed 7 bases from V and 8 bases from J, with 14 bases in between. The CDR3, as DNA: TGTGCCAGCACCGACAGGTTAAAAGGCTACACCTTC. It translates to CASTDRLKGYTF.

The chain joins TRBV28 to TRBJ2-7, with D possibly matching TRBD1 (5 bases). V lost 4 bases to trimming and J lost 3 bases, with 19 bases between them. CDR1 is MDHEN, CDR2 SYDVKM, per germline. There are 16 residues in the CDR3. CDR3 amino acids: CASSSDRPSQGYEQYF. For the CDR3, the DNA is TGTGCCAGCAGTTCGGACCGGCCCTCGCAGGGCTACGAGCAGTACTTC.

This chain uses TRBV27 with TRBJ2-5; TRBD1 matches 8 bases. Germline V lookup: CDR1 MNHEY, CDR2 SMNVEV (reference sequence). The CDR3 loop spans 16 amino acids. The trim removed 3 bases at V and 4 bases at J, leaving 10 bases unmatched. CDR3 nucleotides: TGTGCCAGCAGTTTCCGTGGCGACAGGGGTGGAGAGACCCAGTACTTC. It encodes CASSFRGDRGGETQYF.

V usage is TRBV7-9 and J usage is TRBJ2-4; 14 positions match TRBD2. The germline CDR1 and CDR2 sequences are SEHNR and FQNEAQ (reference sequence). The CDR3 loop spans 18 amino acids. With 4 bases clipped from V and 6 bases from J, the junction kept 11 bases outside the gene matches. The CDR3 DNA reads as TGTGCCAGCAGCTCGGGGACTAGCGGGAGAGTAAAGGGAAACATTCAGTACTTC. It yields the protein CASSSGTSGRVKGNIQYF. The full variable domain, rest sourced from reference TRBV7-9 and TRBJ2-4, is DTGVSQNPRHKITKRGQNVTFRCDPISEHNRLYWYRQTLGQGPEFLTYFQNEAQLEKSRLLSDRFSAERPKGSFSTLEIQRTEQGDSAMYLCASSSGTSGRVKGNIQYFGAGTRLSVL.

This chain connects TRBV7-2 to TRBJ2-5; D perhaps matches TRBD1 (6 bases). The V end was cut by 5 bases, the J end by 7 bases, with 14 bases between. The CDR3 has 13 residues. Per the germline V gene, CDR1 is SGHTA and CDR2 is FQGNSA. DNA of the CDR3: TGTGCCAGCAGCACAGGGCGATTGGGGACCCAGTACTTC. Protein: CASSTGRLGTQYF. The whole variable domain, remainder taken from reference TRBV7-2 and TRBJ2-5, is GAGVSQSPSNKVTEKGKDVELRCDPISGHTALYWYRQSLGQGLEFLIYFQGNSAPDKSGLPSDRFSAERTGGSVSTLTIQRTQQEDSAVYLCASSTGRLGTQYFGPGTRLLVL.

This chain joins TRBV7-2 and TRBJ2-3, with 12 nucleotides matching TRBD2. CDR3 length: 17 amino acids. Looked up from germline, CDR1 is SGHTA and CDR2 is FQGNSA. The trim removed 0 bases at V and 1 base at J, leaving 2 bases unmatched. In DNA, the CDR3 is TGTGCCAGCAGCTTAGCGCGACTAGCGGGGGGCACAGATACGCAGTATTTT. Its translation is CASSLARLAGGTDTQYF.

The chain is built from TRBV19 and TRBJ2-2; TRBD1 agrees at 11 bases. In germline, CDR1 is LNHDA, CDR2 SQIVND (reference sequence). The ends lost 7 bases at V and 6 bases at J; junction bases unmatched: 10. The length of the CDR3 is 16 residues. The chain's CDR3 is CASNDPGTGGAGELFF. CDR3 DNA sequence: TGTGCCAGTAACGACCCGGGGACAGGGGGGGCCGGGGAGCTGTTTTTT.